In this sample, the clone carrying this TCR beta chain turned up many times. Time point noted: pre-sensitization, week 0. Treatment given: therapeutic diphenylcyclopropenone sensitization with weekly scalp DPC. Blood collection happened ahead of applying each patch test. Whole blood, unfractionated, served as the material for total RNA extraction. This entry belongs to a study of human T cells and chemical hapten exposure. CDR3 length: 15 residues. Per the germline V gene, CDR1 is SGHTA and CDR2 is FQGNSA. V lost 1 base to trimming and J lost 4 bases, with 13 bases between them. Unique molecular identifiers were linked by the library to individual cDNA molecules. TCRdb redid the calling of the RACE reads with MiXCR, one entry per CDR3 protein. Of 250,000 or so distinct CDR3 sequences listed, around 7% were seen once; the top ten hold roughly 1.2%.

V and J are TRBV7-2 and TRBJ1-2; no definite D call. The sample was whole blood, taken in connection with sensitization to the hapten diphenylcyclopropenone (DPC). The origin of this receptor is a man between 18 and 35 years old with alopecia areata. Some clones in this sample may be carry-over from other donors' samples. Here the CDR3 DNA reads TGTGCCAGCAGCTTAGAAAGAGCCTTAGCCTATGGCTACACCTTC. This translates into CASSLERALAYGYTF.